These 6 T cell receptor beta chains were sequenced from one sample in a study of shared clonotypes between healthy human individuals. Clones were sequenced by immunoSEQ multiplex PCR, and TCRdb holds only the in-frame ones, with some missing. The sample yields approximately 1.5 million clones, 95% to 99% seen once. Sequences were obtained from naive CD4+ T cells sorted from blood. Subset of the sample: CD45RA+ positively selected. Receptors were obtained from a man aged 25-45 years in good health.

The chain combines TRBV5-5 with TRBJ2-1; TRBD2 matches at 9 bases. CDR3 length: 12 residues. The junction had 3 bases not matched to a gene; V was cut back by 4 bases and J by 10 bases. Germline CDR1 is SGHKS and CDR2 is YYEKEE (reference sequence). The CDR3 protein is CASSPLAGEQFF. CDR3 coding DNA: TGTGCCAGCAGCCCGCTAGCGGGAGAGCAGTTCTTC.

This chain uses TRBV7-2 with TRBJ2-5; maybe TRBD1 (6 bases). CDR1 SGHTA and CDR2 FQGNSA come from the germline V gene. V was shortened by 4 bases and J by 9 bases, with 12 bases between the two germline ends. This CDR3 is 12 amino acids long. The CDR3 loop is CASSSQGAAQYF. The DNA of the CDR3 is TGTGCCAGCAGCTCACAGGGTGCGGCCCAGTACTTC.

Turning to this clone: This same CDR3 is encoded by further DNA sequences in the sample. The J gene is TRBJ2-1, the V gene TRBV7-8; 8 bases are shared with TRBD2. V shed 3 bases and J 4 bases; nucleotides not matched to a gene: 2. Looked up from germline, CDR1 is SGHVS and CDR2 is FQNEAQ. The CDR3 length is 14 residues. CDR3 DNA: TGTGCCAGCAGCTTTAGCGGGACGTACAATGAGCAGTTCTTC. Encoded protein: CASSFSGTYNEQFF.

The chain links TRBV28 to TRBJ2-3; tentatively, D is TRBD1 (5 bases). This CDR3 has 15 amino acids. Germline V lookup: CDR1 MDHEN, CDR2 SYDVKM. V was cut by 3 bases and J by 2 bases, with 12 bases left in between. The CDR3 DNA is TGTGCCAGCAGTTTTGCCAGGGCGTTCACAGATACGCAGTATTTT. Translating it yields CASSFARAFTDTQYF.

This chain connects TRBV1 to TRBJ2-7. TRBV1 is reported as a pseudogene. The CDR3 length is 10 residues. CDR3 bases: TGCACCAGCAGCCAAGCGCCCGATCCTTTC. It is translated as CTSSQAPDPF.

V usage is TRBV7-2 and J usage is TRBJ2-1; no definite D call. In germline, CDR1 is SGHTA, CDR2 FQGNSA. V was shortened by 5 bases and J by 2 bases, with 13 bases between the two germline ends. CDR3 length equals 15 residues. The CDR3 DNA reads TGTGCCAGCAGCCAAGACCAAGGCCCCTACAATGAGCAGTTCTTC. Protein product: CASSQDQGPYNEQFF.